Sequencing of this TCR beta chain was carried out in a study of low-dose radiotherapy and immunotherapy resistance in tumors. Across the study: One day prior to radiation and immunotherapy, intravenous cyclophosphamide at 200 mg/m2 was given, repeated every two weeks.

TRAV- and TRBV-specific primers primed first-strand cDNA, covering alpha and beta chains. TCRs were amplified for approximately 21 PCR cycles with a constant-region primer and V-primer adapter. TCRdb called the reads again in MiXCR, with one record for every CDR3 protein. Among some 85,000 distinct CDR3 sequences listed, 15% to 20% were seen once. Time point described: before trial treatment. Nivolumab, ipilimumab, aspirin, low-dose cyclophosphamide and low-dose radiotherapy were given to donors. This clonotype showed up many times. The sequence came from a male donor with prostate cancer. This specimen was PBMCs, taken before treatment.

The CDR3 spells CAIRDRQGLSTDTQYF. The CDR3 DNA reads TGTGCCATCAGGGATCGACAGGGGTTGAGCACAGATACGCAGTATTTT. The V and J genes are TRBV10-3 and TRBJ2-3; 8 bases match TRBD1. CDR1 is ENHRY and CDR2 is SYGVKD in the germline V gene. V gave up 6 bases and J gave up 0 bases; unmatched junction bases: 8. This CDR3 contains 16 residues.